Listed here are 8 T cell receptor beta chains from one sample, sequenced in a study of identical twins. TCRdb ran MiXCR on the 5' RACE reads and lists one entry per CDR3 protein. The sample gives some 710,000 distinct CDR3 sequences, around 6% of which show up once; around 1.9% is in the top ten. The sequencing sample was made of naive T cells sorted from blood. The receptors were sampled from a man between 18 and 29 years old in good health.

The chain recombines TRBV21-1 with TRBJ2-7; the table's D call of TRBD2 was not tested on the DNA. TRBV21-1 is labeled a pseudogene. This CDR3 contains 16 residues. This CDR3 is CASSKVGASGRNEQYF. The CDR3 nucleotides are TGTGCCAGCAGCAAAGTGGGCGCTAGCGGGAGGAACGAGCAGTACTTC.

This clonotype was seen many times. The V gene is TRBV6-2 or TRBV6-3, the J gene TRBJ2-7, with D uncertain. V lost 5 bases to trimming and J lost 6 bases, with 14 bases between them. This CDR3 has 13 amino acids. Germline V CDR1 and CDR2: MNHEY, SVGEGT. CDR3 protein: CASSQLPLGEQYV. CDR3 nucleotide sequence: TGTGCCAGCAGTCAACTACCCCTAGGCGAGCAGTACGTC.

This clonotype was counted at least ten times. The chain recombines TRBV29-1 with TRBJ2-3; D not resolved. Germline lookup yields CDR1 SQVTM and CDR2 ANQGSEA. V lost 5 bases and J 2 bases, leaving 14 bases between the germline ends. CDR3 size: 14 residues. For the CDR3, the DNA is TGCAGCGTTCGGTCGTTGTGGACCACAGATACGCAGTATTTT. This sequence encodes CSVRSLWTTDTQYF.

This clonotype was recorded many times. The rearrangement uses TRBV20-1 and TRBJ1-1, with D perhaps matching TRBD1 (6 bases). The CDR3 runs to 11 residues. Trimming removed 5 bases at V and 9 bases at J, with 13 bases between. Germline CDR1 is DFQATT and CDR2 is SNEGSKA (reference sequence). The CDR3 DNA follows: TGCAGTGCTCCTCAGGGGTCCCAAGCTTTCTTT. This gives the protein CSAPQGSQAFF.

This clonotype was counted at least ten times. The chain combines TRBV11-1 with TRBJ2-3; D unresolved. V was pared by 1 base and J by 4 bases, with 21 bases between. The germline CDR1 and CDR2 sequences are SGHAT and FQDESV (reference sequence). This CDR3 is built from 18 residues. The CDR3 DNA sequence: TGTGCCAGCAGCTTAGTCAAATTTCGGACCCAAACGGCAGATACGCAGTATTTT. Translation gives CASSLVKFRTQTADTQYF.

This clonotype was recorded a few times. The CDR3 coding sequence is TGTGCCAGCAGCACAGCGACAGGGGTGGGAACTGAAGCTTTCTTT. This encodes CASSTATGVGTEAFF. The rearrangement links TRBV7-2 to TRBJ1-1, with 8 bases matching TRBD1. Per the germline V gene, CDR1 is SGHTA and CDR2 is FQGNSA. Trimming at V came to 5 bases and at J to 5 bases, leaving 10 bases not matched to a gene. The CDR3 sequence is 15 residues long.

The CDR3 protein is CASTPRTGWSYEQYF. Here the CDR3 DNA reads TGTGCCAGCACCCCACGGACAGGGTGGTCCTACGAGCAGTACTTC. V usage is TRBV11-3 and J usage is TRBJ2-7; 8 bases agree with TRBD1. V lost 7 bases, J lost 1 base, and 9 bases stayed unmatched. The CDR3 loop spans 15 amino acids. Germline V gives CDR1 SGHNT, CDR2 YENEEA. Full variable domain (outside the CDR3, taken from reference TRBV11-3 and TRBJ2-7): EAGVVQSPRYKIIEKKQPVAFWCNPISGHNTLYWYLQNLGQGPELLIRYENEEAVDDSQLPKDRFSAERLKGVDSTLKIQPAELGDSAVYLCASTPRTGWSYEQYFGPGTRLTVT.

This clonotype was seen repeatedly, ten times or more. The V gene is TRBV10-3, the J gene TRBJ2-2, with D perhaps assigned TRBD1 or TRBD2 (6 bases each). The ends were cut back, 0 bases at V and 1 base at J, with 9 bases in the middle. Germline V lookup: CDR1 ENHRY, CDR2 SYGVKD. CDR3 size: 16 residues. The CDR3 nucleotides are TGTGCCATCAGTGAGTCAAGGGGGGTGAACACCGGGGAGCTGTTTTTT. Protein: CAISESRGVNTGELFF.